This T cell receptor beta chain was identified in a study of Ad26.COV2.S vaccination and SARS-CoV-2 variants. Treatment reported: around 19 received Ad26.COV2.S at low or high dose, single or two shots; roughly five received placebo; per-sample allocation not given. Collection of the samples took place on day 63 after the first injection of vaccine or placebo. The CDR3 runs to 16 residues. Germline CDR1 is LNHDA and CDR2 is SQIVND (reference sequence). Trimming removed 10 bases from V and 4 bases from J; junction bases left unmatched: 16. Using immunoSEQ multiplex PCR, the repertoire was profiled, and TCRdb retains in-frame clones only, with some absent. Of around 370,000 clones listed, 80% to 90% were seen once; the top ten hold about 3.3%.

The sequences come from peripheral blood, collected in a trial of Ad26.COV2.S vaccine versus placebo. The chain has TRBV19 and TRBJ1-1, with TRBD1 matching 9 bases. This TCR was sampled from a person aged 18-65 years who received the Ad26.COV2.S COVID-19 vaccine or a placebo. CDR3 sequence: CATSRGTGTLSTEAFF. DNA of the CDR3: TGTGCCACTAGCCGCGGGACAGGGACTTTGAGCACTGAAGCTTTCTTT.